This T cell receptor (beta chain) was obtained from a study of cytomegalovirus exposure and HLA in healthy donors. Study results and caveats: Confirmation in vitro established that a few CMV-associated chains were specific for CMV antigens. Diagnosis of cytomegalovirus status made by the classifier reportedly showed high specificity and sensitivity. Accurate predictions that matched the HLA-A and HLA-B alleles of most subjects were reportedly made from TCR beta sequences.

Worth noting for this clone: The antigen is not known.

The trim removed 0 bases at V and 4 bases at J, leaving 9 bases unmatched. CDR3 length: 16 residues. The germline CDR1 and CDR2 sequences are SEHNR and FQNEAQ (reference sequence). This PCR relied on a set of 60 Vbeta primers and 13 Jbeta primers. Assay used: immunoSEQ multiplex PCR; TCRdb lists only in-frame clones, some missing. The table includes 130,000 or so clones, over 75% detected once. This TCR was recovered from a man in his forties in good health and CMV-seronegative. The chain combines TRBV7-9 with TRBJ2-7; TRBD1 aligns across 7 bases. Material for sequencing was PBMCs. In DNA, the CDR3 is TGTGCCAGCAGCTTAGCCCCCGGGACAGTTGGATACGAGCAGTACTTC. This sequence encodes CASSLAPGTVGYEQYF. Looking up the rest from reference TRBV7-9 and TRBJ2-7 gives the full variable domain: DTGVSQNPRHKITKRGQNVTFRCDPISEHNRLYWYRQTLGQGPEFLTYFQNEAQLEKSRLLSDRFSAERPKGSFSTLEIQRTEQGDSAMYLCASSLAPGTVGYEQYFGPGTRLTVT.